This T cell receptor beta chain was identified in a study of blood T cell repertoires in COVID-19. On the study more broadly: Material from acute and convalescent COVID-19 was sourced from the United States, Italy and Spain. T cells, B-cell-depleted T cells, or PBMCs supplied cDNA or gDNA.

As originally analysed: Reference gene primer amplification yielded estimated nucleated cell counts. Measured with immunoSEQ multiplex PCR; TCRdb has only the in-frame clones, and not every one. The D gene and trimming were derived from the DNA, and the V and J assignments and clone size from that table. The sample shows about 100,000 clones, about 80% of them seen only once. Sequencing was performed on peripheral blood. This receptor was obtained from a man between 65 and 85 years old with active or convalescent COVID-19.

CDR3 bases: TGTGCCAGCAGCCATTTCACCGGGACAGGGCGTTACGAGCAGTACTTC. Translated: CASSHFTGTGRYEQYF. V and J are TRBV3-1 (or the pseudogene TRBV3-2) and TRBJ2-7; 9 nucleotides match TRBD1. CDR3 length equals 16 residues. With 3 bases clipped from V and 4 bases from J, the junction kept 10 bases outside the gene matches. Germline CDR1 and CDR2: LGHDT and YNNKEL (reference sequence).